The source of this T cell receptor (beta chain) is a study of blood T cell repertoires in COVID-19. The CDR3 covers 14 residues. Germline V gene lookup returns CDR1 SNHLY and CDR2 FYNNEI. J was trimmed by 5 bases and V by 7 bases; bases with no gene match: 7. The protocol was immunoSEQ multiplex PCR, while the TCRdb copy is restricted to in-frame clones and leaves out a portion. The data show some 270,000 clones, roughly 88% seen once. The sequenced material came from PBMCs or T cells enriched from blood (not recorded which). This receptor was identified in a woman in her thirties who had recovered from COVID-19. This rearrangement joins TRBV2 to TRBJ1-5, with 8 positions matching TRBD1. The CDR3 sequence is CASIADRGYQPQHF. Written as DNA, the CDR3 is TGTGCCAGCATCGCTGACAGGGGATATCAGCCCCAGCATTTT.